Listed below are T cell receptor beta chains from one sample, sequenced in a study of cytotoxic CD8 clonotypes in ibrutinib-treated CLL. Clones were read by immunoSEQ multiplex PCR, and TCRdb kept only the in-frame ones, dropping some. The sample has about 140,000 clones; over 75% are singletons. Specimen: PBMCs, collected after 36 months of ibrutinib treatment. These receptors all stem from a human donor with chronic lymphocytic leukemia. CDR3s include the opening cysteine and the closing phenylalanine or tryptophan. The order of the fields is J gene, V gene, D gene, clone size, CDR3 DNA, CDR3 protein. The D gene is left open where the match is weak. Size is omitted from some rows. Given values are once, few, many or a class for expanded clones.

TRBJ2-7	TRBV6-6	NA	once	TGTGCCAGCAGCCCCCCGGACGGATACGAGCAGTACTTC	CASSPPDGYEQYF
TRBJ2-3	TRBV6-1	NA	once	TGTGCCAGCAAACTCGAACTATTCGGGGGAGATACGCAGTATTTT	CASKLELFGGDTQYF
TRBJ1-1	TRBV29-1	NA	NA	TGCAGCGTTGCGACATTGAACACTGAAGCTTTCTTT	CSVATLNTEAFF
TRBJ1-3	TRBV9	NA	few	TGTGCCAGCAGCAATCCCGCCCCGGTAAACACCATATATTTT	CASSNPAPVNTIYF
TRBJ2-7	TRBV7-9	TRBD1	NA	TGTGCCAGCAGCTTACAAGGACAGGGCATGGGTGGGCAGTACTTC	CASSLQGQGMGGQYF
TRBJ2-5	TRBV5-4	TRBD1	NA	TGTGCCAGCAGCTTCAGGACAGGGGAAGAGACCCAGTACTTC	CASSFRTGEETQYF
TRBJ2-1	TRBV7-8	TRBD1	NA	TGTGCCAGCAGCTTTTTATTTGGGACAGGGGGAATTGAGCAGTTCTTC	CASSFLFGTGGIEQFF
TRBJ1-2	TRBV5-1	NA	NA	TGCGCCAGCGGCCCAACTGGGCCCAAGAACTATGGCTACACCTTC	CASGPTGPKNYGYTF
TRBJ2-1	TRBV18	TRBD1	NA	TGTGCCAGCTCACCCCCCGGGACAGGGGGCTATGAGCAGTTCTTC	CASSPPGTGGYEQFF
TRBJ2-1	TRBV6-5	TRBD1	NA	TGTGCCAGCAGCACGGGACAGACCTTCTACAATGAGCAGTTCTTC	CASSTGQTFYNEQFF
TRBJ2-7	TRBV7-2	NA	NA	TGTGCCAGCAGCCCGCGACTTGGCTCCTACGAGCAGTACTTC	CASSPRLGSYEQYF
TRBJ1-1	TRBV5-1	NA	NA	TGCGCCAGCAGCTTGCCGGGCTTAGGGACTGAAGCTTTCTTT	CASSLPGLGTEAFF
TRBJ2-7	TRBV18	TRBD2	NA	TGTGCCAGCTCGCCCGGGACTAGCGGGAGAATCCACGAGCAGTACTTC	CASSPGTSGRIHEQYF
TRBJ2-3	TRBV7-9	NA	many	TGTGCCAGCCGCCTGGGGAACACAGATACGCAGTATTTT	CASRLGNTDTQYF
TRBJ2-5	TRBV10-3	TRBD2	NA	TGTGCCATCGGGGGACTAGCGGAAGAGACCCAGTACTTC	CAIGGLAEETQYF
TRBJ2-3	TRBV25-1	NA	NA	TGTGCCAGCAGTGTGGGATTTGGCACAGATACGCAGTATTTT	CASSVGFGTDTQYF
TRBJ2-1	TRBV7-9	NA	NA	TGTGCCAGCAGCCCATGGGGCAGCCGTCGTGGGGGTGAGCAGTTCTTC	CASSPWGSRRGGEQFF
TRBJ2-1	TRBV7-9	NA	NA	TGTGCCAGCAGCTTCGGACCCGGCTACAATGAGCAGTTCTTC	CASSFGPGYNEQFF
TRBJ1-5	TRBV10-1	NA	NA	TGCGCCAGCAGTTTTAGCACAGCCGGGTCCCAGCATTTT	CASSFSTAGSQHF
TRBJ1-3	TRBV5-1	NA	few	TGCGCCAGCAGACACACCAGCTCTGGAAACACCATATATTTT	CASRHTSSGNTIYF
TRBJ1-2	TRBV6-1	NA	NA	TGTGCCAGCAGCTCCGGGACCGAGATAGGTTATGGCTACACCTTC	CASSSGTEIGYGYTF
TRBJ2-3	TRBV30	NA	NA	TGTGCCTGGAGTAACGATGGGGTGCGCGCAGATACGCAGTATTTT	CAWSNDGVRADTQYF
TRBJ2-3	TRBV2	TRBD2	few	TGTGCCAGCAGAGCTTTTTCCGGGACTAGTAACATGCAGTATTTT	CASRAFSGTSNMQYF
TRBJ2-7	TRBV30	NA	NA	TGTGCCTGGAGTTCAGGGGCCTACGAGCAGTACTTC	CAWSSGAYEQYF
TRBJ1-2	TRBV30	NA	NA	TGTGCCTGGACCCTGGGGCAGGGACTGGGTTCTGGCTACACCTTC	CAWTLGQGLGSGYTF
TRBJ2-3	TRBV2	TRBD1	NA	TGTGCCAGCAGTCCCGGGACAGGGGGCTTGGATACGCAGTATTTT	CASSPGTGGLDTQYF
TRBJ1-1	TRBV5-1	NA	NA	TGCGCCAGCAGCTTGGAGGGGTGGGACCAGGGGTTCGGCACTGAAGCTTTCTTT	CASSLEGWDQGFGTEAFF
TRBJ1-6	TRBV5-6	TRBD1	NA	TGTGCCAGCAGCTTGGAGGGACAGGGGTTTGATTCACCCCTCCACTTT	CASSLEGQGFDSPLHF
TRBJ2-1	TRBV6-5	NA	NA	TGTGCCAGCAGTATCTGGCGGTACAATGAGCAGTTCTTC	CASSIWRYNEQFF